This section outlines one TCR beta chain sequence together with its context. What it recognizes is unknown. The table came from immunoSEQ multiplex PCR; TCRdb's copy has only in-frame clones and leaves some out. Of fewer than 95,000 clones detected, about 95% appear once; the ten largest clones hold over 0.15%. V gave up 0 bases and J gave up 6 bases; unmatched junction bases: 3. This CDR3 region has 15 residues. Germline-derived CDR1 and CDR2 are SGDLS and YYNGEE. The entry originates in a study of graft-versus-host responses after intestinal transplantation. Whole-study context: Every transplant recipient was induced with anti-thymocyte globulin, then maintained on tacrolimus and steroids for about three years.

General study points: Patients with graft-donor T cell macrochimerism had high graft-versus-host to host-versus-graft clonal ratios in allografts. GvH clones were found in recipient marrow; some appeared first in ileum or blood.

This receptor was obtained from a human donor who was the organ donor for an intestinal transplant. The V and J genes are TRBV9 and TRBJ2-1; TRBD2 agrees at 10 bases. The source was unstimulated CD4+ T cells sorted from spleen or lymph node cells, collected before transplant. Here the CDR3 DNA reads TGTGCCAGCAGCGTAGGCCTAGCGGGGGCCAATGAGCAGTTCTTC. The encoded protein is CASSVGLAGANEQFF.